Shown below are 14 T cell receptor beta chains from a single sample sequenced in a study of regulatory T cells in long-lasting Graves disease. Time point indicated: newly diagnosed GD, antithyroid drugs for less than 3 months. The authors made the TCR library using RNA they extracted from PBMCs. Assembly of TCR beta libraries relied on iRepertoire HTBI primers together with Arm-PCR of CDR3 regions. MiXCR was run by TCRdb on the multiplex PCR reads, yielding one entry per CDR3 protein. Of hundreds of thousands of distinct CDR3 sequences listed, 15% to 20% are singletons. These data were likewise used in another study, on T cells in Graves' hyperthyroidism and ophthalmopathy.

Sequencing used peripheral blood mononuclear cells (PBMCs), obtained at new diagnosis, from a patient treated with antithyroid drugs. These receptors originate from a man in his late teens or twenties with Graves disease.

The chain links TRBV5-1 to TRBJ1-2; weak D call: TRBD1 (5 bases). Trimming took off 0 bases at V and 3 bases at J, with 18 bases between the two ends. Germline-derived CDR1 and CDR2 are SGHRS and YFSETQ. The CDR3 length is 17 residues. CDR3 bases: TGCGCCAGCAGCTTGGGGGGGGTTAAGCCGGAGGACTATGGCTACACCTTC. Its protein is CASSLGGVKPEDYGYTF.

This chain links TRBV30 with TRBJ2-3, with TRBD2 matching 8 bases. There are 15 residues in the CDR3. Germline CDR1 and CDR2: GTSNPN and SVGIG (reference sequence). The V segment lost 0 bases and the J segment 3 bases; nucleotides outside the gene matches: 5. CDR3 sequence: CAWSVVGGRTDTQYF. As DNA, the CDR3 is TGTGCCTGGAGTGTCGTGGGCGGGAGGACAGATACGCAGTATTTT.

This clonotype was detected many times. This chain uses TRBV19 with TRBJ2-1; 7 bases match TRBD2. The CDR3 is 15 residues long. The V gene's germline CDR1 is LNHDA and CDR2 SQIVND (reference sequence). V shed 5 bases and J 9 bases; nucleotides not matched to a gene: 13. The chain's CDR3 is CASSSYSGPQVEQFF. The CDR3 DNA reads TGTGCCAGTAGTTCGTATAGCGGGCCCCAGGTTGAGCAGTTCTTC.

This sequence joins TRBV19 and TRBJ2-7; no clear D gene. Germline CDR1 and CDR2: LNHDA and SQIVND (reference sequence). V shed 1 base and J shed 3 bases, with 13 bases lying between them. There are 15 residues in the CDR3. CDR3 bases: TGTGCCAGTAGTATAGGAATCGGTTGGGACTACGAGCAGTACTTC. It translates to CASSIGIGWDYEQYF.

The genes are TRBV20-1 and TRBJ1-4, with no clear D. Germline V lookup: CDR1 DFQATT, CDR2 SNEGSKA (reference sequence). CDR3 length: 15 residues. Trimming left V 3 bases short and J 2 bases short, with 13 bases between. In DNA, the CDR3 is TGCAGTGCTAGTAGGAGGTCTGGGACTAATGAAAAACTGTTTTTT. The encoded protein is CSASRRSGTNEKLFF.

This chain links TRBV12-3 or TRBV12-4 with TRBJ2-1; TRBD2 might be the D (6 bases). V shed 10 bases and J shed 3 bases, with 13 bases lying between them. The CDR3 extends over 13 amino acids. Here the CDR3 DNA reads TGTGCCATCATCTTAGCGGTCTACAATGAGCAGTTCTTC. Encoded protein: CAIILAVYNEQFF.

This clonotype was counted between two and nine times. For the CDR3, the DNA is TGTGCCTGGAGTGTCCGGACAGCTGGGGTGACGAGGGAGCAGTACTTC. This gives the protein CAWSVRTAGVTREQYF. V is TRBV30 and J is TRBJ2-7; the D gene is possibly TRBD1 (6 bases). The V and J ends lost 0 bases and 7 bases respectively, with 22 bases between them. This CDR3 region has 16 residues. CDR1 GTSNPN and CDR2 SVGIG come from the germline V gene (reference sequence).

There are many counts of this clonotype. V gene TRBV6-1 combines with J gene TRBJ1-4; D gene uncertain. With 2 bases removed from V and 1 base from J, the gap between germline ends came to 8 bases. Germline values: CDR1 MNHNS, CDR2 SASEGT. This CDR3 region has 15 residues. CDR3 loop: CASSELRGTNEKLFF. The DNA for the CDR3 is TGTGCCAGCAGTGAATTGCGCGGAACTAATGAAAAACTGTTTTTT.

V usage is TRBV5-1 and J usage is TRBJ2-7; 11 positions match TRBD2. V shed 2 bases, J shed 5 bases, and the junction held 6 bases outside the gene matches. The CDR3 consists of 15 residues. Germline CDR1 is SGHRS and CDR2 is YFSETQ. In nucleotides, the CDR3 is TGCGCCAGCAGCTTATTAGCGGGAGGGCCTAACGAGCAGTACTTC. Its protein is CASSLLAGGPNEQYF.

This clonotype turned up a few times. The chain uses TRBV12-3 or TRBV12-4 and TRBJ2-2, with TRBD2 matching over 7 bases. V shed 7 bases and J 5 bases; nucleotides not matched to a gene: 7. The CDR3 length is 14 residues. The CDR3 DNA reads TGTGCCAGCACCGGACTAGTCAGAACCGGGGAGCTGTTTTTT. It encodes CASTGLVRTGELFF.

V is TRBV29-1 and J is TRBJ2-1; TRBD2 matches 15 bases. V was pared by 5 bases and J by 10 bases, with 6 bases of the junction left unmatched. The CDR3 is 14 residues long. The V gene's germline CDR1 is SQVTM and CDR2 ANQGSEA. In DNA form, the CDR3 reads TGCAGCGTTCTGGGACTAGCGGGAGGTCTGGAGCAGTTCTTC. It is translated as CSVLGLAGGLEQFF.

This clonotype was observed at least ten times. V and J are TRBV7-9 and TRBJ2-7; the match to TRBD2 covers 9 bases. Germline loops: CDR1 SEHNR, CDR2 FQNEAQ (reference sequence). CDR3 length equals 14 residues. V lost 5 bases, J lost 7 bases, and 9 bases stayed unmatched. CDR3 coding DNA: TGTGCCAGCAGCCACGCGGGAGGGCCAATGGAGCAGTACTTC. Residues: CASSHAGGPMEQYF.

The table lists this clonotype with a few counts. The chain recombines TRBV10-3 with TRBJ2-7; D ambiguous. Germline lookup yields CDR1 ENHRY and CDR2 SYGVKD. V was shortened by 6 bases and J by 0 bases, with 9 bases between the two germline ends. The CDR3 length is 13 residues. CDR3 sequence (DNA): TGTGCCATCAGCGGCCGAGACTCCTACGAGCAGTACTTC. Translating it yields CAISGRDSYEQYF.

This clonotype was found a few times. V and J are TRBV19 and TRBJ2-7; 11 bases match TRBD2. The CDR3 consists of 14 residues. The junction had 5 bases not matched to a gene; V was cut back by 4 bases and J by 6 bases. From germline, CDR1 is LNHDA and CDR2 SQIVND (reference sequence). The CDR3 nucleotides read TGTGCCAGTAGTACCCGAACTAGCGGGGGCGAGCAGTACTTC. It yields the protein CASSTRTSGGEQYF.